The 4 T cell receptor beta chains below come from one sample, sequenced in a study of T-cell reconstitution after alpha-beta-depleted transplantation in children. Construction of the TCRbeta library involved unique molecular identifiers. TCRdb itself ran the PCR reads through MiXCR, one entry per CDR3 protein. The repertoire holds fewer than 500,000 distinct CDR3 sequences, around 46% seen once, with 27% in the top ten. The specimen comprised PBMCs, sampled before TCRalphabeta/CD19-depleted stem cell transplant. The receptors here all came from a girl aged 2 to 9 with aplastic anemia, due to receive a stem cell transplant.

The rearrangement joins TRBV6-1 to TRBJ2-2, with 12 bases identical to TRBD2. The germline gives CDR1 MNHNS, CDR2 SASEGT. There are 19 residues in the CDR3. V was clipped by 0 bases and J by 0 bases; unmatched bases: 5. As DNA, the CDR3 is TGTGCCAGCAGTGAAGCTAGACTAGCGGGAGTATCGAACACCGGGGAGCTGTTTTTT. Protein sequence: CASSEARLAGVSNTGELFF.

Concerning this clonotype: Relative to the germline gene, one junction end is altered; a read error may explain this. The CDR3 loop reads CASSLAEDDNEQFF. CDR3 nucleotide sequence: TGTGCCAGCAGCTTAGCGGAGGATGACAATGAGCAGTTCTTC. The chain employs TRBV12-3 or TRBV12-4 and TRBJ2-1, with D tentatively TRBD2 (6 bases). The CDR3 sequence is 14 residues long.

This clonotype was seen a handful of times. V usage is TRBV4-3 and J usage is TRBJ2-5, with 12 nucleotides matching TRBD2. Germline values: CDR1 LGHNA, CDR2 YSLEER. The J segment lost 5 bases and the V segment lost 3 bases, leaving 4 bases of the junction unmatched. This CDR3 comprises 15 residues. CDR3 protein: CASSHSLAGGETQYF. CDR3 in DNA: TGCGCCAGCAGCCATTCTCTAGCGGGAGGGGAGACCCAGTACTTC.

This clonotype came up many times. The chain has TRBV7-6 and TRBJ2-7, with a tentative D call TRBD2 (6 bases). CDR3 length: 16 residues. The germline V and J ends were trimmed by 5 bases and 5 bases, with 22 bases remaining between them. Germline V gene lookup returns CDR1 SGHVS and CDR2 FNYEAQ. The CDR3 DNA reads TGTGCCAGCAGCCCTCTATGGGGGGAGGCCGGGAACGAGCAGTACTTC. As protein: CASSPLWGEAGNEQYF.